This T cell receptor beta chain was documented in a study of blood T cell repertoires in COVID-19. Study-wide context: The samples span acute and convalescent COVID-19 from the United States, Italy and Spain. In each case, the material was cDNA or gDNA derived from T cells, B-cell-depleted T cells, or PBMCs.

Source study methods: Researchers report that nucleated cell counts were estimated from reference gene primer amplification. The data were produced by immunoSEQ multiplex PCR, yet TCRdb's version contains in-frame clones alone and is incomplete. That table is the source of V, J and clone size, and D and trimming were worked out from the DNA. This sample yields roughly 280,000 clones, of which approximately 86% are seen a single time; just under 2% belongs to the top ten. This TCR came from a young man with active or convalescent COVID-19. Sequencing input: peripheral blood.

CDR3 sequence: CASSTDRGRNNEQFF. The CDR3 nucleotides are TGTGCCAGTAGTACAGACAGGGGGCGCAACAATGAGCAGTTCTTC. This chain joins TRBV19 and TRBJ2-1, with 10 bases lining up with TRBD1. The CDR3 is 15 residues long. Per the germline V gene, CDR1 is LNHDA and CDR2 is SQIVND (reference sequence). V lost 4 bases and J lost 5; bases outside the gene matches: 5. The variable domain in full, completed from reference TRBV19 and TRBJ2-1, reads DGGITQSPKYLFRKEGQNVTLSCEQNLNHDAMYWYRQDPGQGLRLIYYSQIVNDFQKGDIAEGYSVSREKKESFPLTVTSAQKNPTAFYLCASSTDRGRNNEQFFGPGTRLTVL.